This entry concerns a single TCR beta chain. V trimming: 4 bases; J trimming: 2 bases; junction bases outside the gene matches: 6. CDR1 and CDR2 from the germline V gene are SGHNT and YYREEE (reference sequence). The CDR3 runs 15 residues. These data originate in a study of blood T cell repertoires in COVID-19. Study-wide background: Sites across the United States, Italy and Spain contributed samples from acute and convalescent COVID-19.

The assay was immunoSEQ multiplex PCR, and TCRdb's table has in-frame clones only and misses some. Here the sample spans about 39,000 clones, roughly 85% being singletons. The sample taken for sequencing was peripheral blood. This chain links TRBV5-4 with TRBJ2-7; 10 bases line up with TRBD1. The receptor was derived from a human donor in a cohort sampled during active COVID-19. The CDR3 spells CASSPGGQGTYEQYF. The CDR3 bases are TGTGCCAGCAGCCCCGGGGGACAGGGGACCTACGAGCAGTACTTC.